The 6 T cell receptor beta chains presented below share a single source sample, sequenced in a study of blood T cell repertoires in COVID-19. TCRdb keeps only in-frame clones here, not all; method: immunoSEQ multiplex PCR. The table has approximately 100,000 clones, over 80% seen once; the top ten hold 18%. The sample taken for sequencing was peripheral blood. The receptors were gathered from a woman aged 55-70 years with acute or convalescent COVID-19.

The chain employs TRBV10-2 and TRBJ1-6; no firm D call. CDR3 length: 15 residues. CDR1 WSHSY and CDR2 SAAADI come from the germline V gene. The V and J ends lost 10 bases and 0 bases respectively, with 13 bases between them. The DNA for the CDR3 is TGCGCCACTGATCTCGGGAGCTCCTATAATTCACCCCTCCACTTT. Translation: CATDLGSSYNSPLHF.

V usage is TRBV6-5 and J usage is TRBJ1-2; 7 bases align to TRBD1. The CDR3 loop spans 13 amino acids. Germline trimming cut 3 bases from V and 8 bases from J; bases unmatched to any gene: 6. Germline V gives CDR1 MNHEY, CDR2 SVGAGI. This CDR3 is CASSYLRGQGYTF. The CDR3 DNA is TGTGCCAGCAGTTATCTAAGGGGGCAAGGCTACACCTTC.

The chain combines TRBV4-1 with TRBJ1-3, with D perhaps TRBD1 (6 bases). The germline V gene encodes CDR1 MGHRA and CDR2 YSYEKL. V was cut by 0 bases and J by 7 bases, with 22 bases left in between. The CDR3 covers 18 residues. CDR3 loop: CASSQDPPRDTGVNTIYF. CDR3 in DNA: TGCGCCAGCAGCCAAGACCCGCCCCGGGACACAGGAGTCAACACCATATATTTT.

This clone was counted once. V usage is TRBV20-1 and J usage is TRBJ1-5, with D unclear. This CDR3 region has 12 residues. V shed 3 bases and J shed 6 bases, with 9 bases lying between them. CDR1 DFQATT and CDR2 SNEGSKA come from the germline V gene (reference sequence). The CDR3 DNA reads as TGCAGTGCTAGTCCGGGGATTCAGCCCCAGCATTTT. It translates to CSASPGIQPQHF.

The chain is built from TRBV6-5 and TRBJ1-6; tentatively, D is TRBD1 (6 bases). The CDR3 has 14 amino acids. Deletions cut 5 bases from V and 7 bases from J, with 12 bases between. Germline CDR1 reads MNHEY; CDR2 reads SVGAGI. DNA for the CDR3: TGTGCCAGCAGTCGACAGGAAGTAAATTCACCCCTCCACTTT. Translated: CASSRQEVNSPLHF.

The chain combines TRBV28 with TRBJ1-4; no reliable D call. The CDR3 loop spans 13 amino acids. Germline V lookup: CDR1 MDHEN, CDR2 SYDVKM. Trimming left V 6 bases short and J 4 bases short, with 9 bases between. The DNA of the CDR3 is TGTGCCAGCAGGGGCCGGGATAATGAAAAACTGTTTTTT. This encodes CASRGRDNEKLFF.